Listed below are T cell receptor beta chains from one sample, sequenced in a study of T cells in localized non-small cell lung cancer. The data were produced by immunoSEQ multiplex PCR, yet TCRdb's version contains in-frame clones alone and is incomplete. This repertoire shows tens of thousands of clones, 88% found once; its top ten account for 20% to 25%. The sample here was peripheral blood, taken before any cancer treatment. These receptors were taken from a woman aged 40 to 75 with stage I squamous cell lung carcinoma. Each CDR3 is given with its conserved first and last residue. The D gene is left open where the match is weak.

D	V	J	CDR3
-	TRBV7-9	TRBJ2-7	CASSFLGPRGSYEQYF
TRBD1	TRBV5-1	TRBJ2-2	CASSPAAGGRTGELFF
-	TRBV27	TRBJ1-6	CASSFVNSPLHF
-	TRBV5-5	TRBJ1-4	CASSTDGSPNEKLFF
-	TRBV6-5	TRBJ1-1	CASSRTGNTEAFF
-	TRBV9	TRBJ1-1	CASSVTGMRSEAFF
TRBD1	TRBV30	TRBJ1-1	CAWSQQGGWAFF
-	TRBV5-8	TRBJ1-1	CASSYGNPRAFF
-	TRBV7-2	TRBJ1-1	CASSHGPNTEAFF
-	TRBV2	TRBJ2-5	CASSEAGFQETQYF
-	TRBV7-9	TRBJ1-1	CASSLLAGWNTEAFF
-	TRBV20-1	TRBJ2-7	CSAVAYEQYF
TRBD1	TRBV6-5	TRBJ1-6	CASSYSPGTGGPLHF
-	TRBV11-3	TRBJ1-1	CASSVNRDTEAFF
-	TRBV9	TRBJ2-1	CASSPLVNNEQFF
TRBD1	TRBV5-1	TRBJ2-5	CASSFFQGVGAQYF